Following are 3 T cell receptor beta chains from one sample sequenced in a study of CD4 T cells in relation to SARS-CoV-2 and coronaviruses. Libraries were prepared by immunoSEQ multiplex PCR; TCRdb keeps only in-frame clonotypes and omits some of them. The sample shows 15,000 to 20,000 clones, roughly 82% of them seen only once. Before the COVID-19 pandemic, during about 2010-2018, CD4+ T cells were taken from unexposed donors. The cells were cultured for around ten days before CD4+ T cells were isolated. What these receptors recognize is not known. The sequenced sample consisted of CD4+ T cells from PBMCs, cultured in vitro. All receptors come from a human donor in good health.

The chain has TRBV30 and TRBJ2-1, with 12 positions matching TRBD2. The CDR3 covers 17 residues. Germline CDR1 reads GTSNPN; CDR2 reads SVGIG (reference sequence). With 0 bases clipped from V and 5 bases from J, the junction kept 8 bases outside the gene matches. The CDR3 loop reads CAWSVSRTSGTHNEQFF. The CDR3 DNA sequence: TGTGCCTGGAGTGTATCAAGGACTAGCGGGACTCACAATGAGCAGTTCTTC.

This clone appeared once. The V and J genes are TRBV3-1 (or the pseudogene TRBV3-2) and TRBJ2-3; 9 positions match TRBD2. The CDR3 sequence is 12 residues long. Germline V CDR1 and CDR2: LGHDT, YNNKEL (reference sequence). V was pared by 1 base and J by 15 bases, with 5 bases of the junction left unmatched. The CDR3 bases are TGTGCCAGCAGCCAAGTTGAGCGGGGGGTTTATTTT. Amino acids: CASSQVERGVYF.

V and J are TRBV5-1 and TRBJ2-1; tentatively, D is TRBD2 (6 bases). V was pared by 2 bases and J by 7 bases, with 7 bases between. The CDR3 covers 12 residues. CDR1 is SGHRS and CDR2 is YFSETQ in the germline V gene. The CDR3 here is CASSFAGNEQFF. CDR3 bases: TGCGCCAGCAGCTTCGCGGGGAATGAGCAGTTCTTC.